One T cell receptor beta chain is described in this entry. The V and J ends lost 1 base and 0 bases respectively, with 13 bases between them. Germline V gives CDR1 SGHRS, CDR2 YFSETQ. This CDR3 is 16 amino acids long. The sample originates from a study of human T cells and chemical hapten exposure. Turning to the study itself: 2% DPC applied to an approximately 2 cm by approximately 2 cm arm area sensitized donors. The scalp of each patient received a weekly diphenylcyclopropenone dose for the full approximately 22-week study.

Time point given: pre-sensitization, week 0. Noted treatment: therapeutic diphenylcyclopropenone sensitization with weekly scalp DPC. The donor pool consisted of alopecia patients aged 18 to 70 years, considered suitable for DPC. In the library, unique molecular identifiers were attached to individual cDNA molecules. TCRdb itself ran the RACE reads through MiXCR, one entry per CDR3 protein. The sample carries 95,000 to 100,000 distinct CDR3 sequences, roughly 10% recorded once. The specimen was whole blood, collected in connection with sensitization to the hapten diphenylcyclopropenone (DPC). The V gene is TRBV5-1, the J gene TRBJ1-2; D is possibly TRBD1 (5 bases). This TCR was sampled from a woman aged 60 to 75 with alopecia areata. Some clones in this sample may be carry-over from other donors' samples. The CDR3 nucleotides are TGCGCCAGCAGCTTGTATCGGGGCGCGCCTAACTATGGCTACACCTTC. Its protein product is CASSLYRGAPNYGYTF.